The present TCR beta chain was sequenced within a study of blood T cell repertoires in COVID-19. Only in-frame clones appear in the TCRdb table, and some are missing; sequencing was by immunoSEQ multiplex PCR. This table has about 300,000 clones, around 89% appearing once. The CDR3 totals 16 residues. In germline, CDR1 is SGHTS, CDR2 YDEGEE. The ends lost 4 bases at V and 4 bases at J; junction bases unmatched: 10. This clone appeared once. The chain is built from TRBV5-8 and TRBJ2-2, with 7 bases matching TRBD2. This TCR was sampled from a woman under 30 with acute COVID-19. Material for sequencing was PBMCs or T cells enriched from blood (not recorded which). The CDR3 DNA follows: TGTGCCAGCAGCCACCAAGGAGGCGGGGGCACCGGGGAGCTGTTTTTT. This encodes CASSHQGGGGTGELFF.